This T cell receptor (beta chain) is from a study of blood T cell repertoires in COVID-19. TCRdb's copy holds only in-frame clones and misses some; the assay was immunoSEQ multiplex PCR. The sample holds 250,000 to 300,000 clones, just under 90% seen once. CDR1 is LGHDT and CDR2 is YNNKEL in the germline V gene (reference sequence). There are 15 residues in the CDR3. V lost 4 bases and J 1 base, leaving 14 bases between the germline ends. This clone was found once. Specimen: peripheral blood. The chain joins TRBV3-1 (or the pseudogene TRBV3-2) to TRBJ2-7, with TRBD2 as a possible D gene (6 bases). The clonotype originates from a woman aged 25-40 years with COVID-19, enrolled during active disease. The CDR3 nucleotides are TGTGCCAGCAGCCCATCCTATGGGACTTCCTACGAGCAGTACTTC. Translated: CASSPSYGTSYEQYF.